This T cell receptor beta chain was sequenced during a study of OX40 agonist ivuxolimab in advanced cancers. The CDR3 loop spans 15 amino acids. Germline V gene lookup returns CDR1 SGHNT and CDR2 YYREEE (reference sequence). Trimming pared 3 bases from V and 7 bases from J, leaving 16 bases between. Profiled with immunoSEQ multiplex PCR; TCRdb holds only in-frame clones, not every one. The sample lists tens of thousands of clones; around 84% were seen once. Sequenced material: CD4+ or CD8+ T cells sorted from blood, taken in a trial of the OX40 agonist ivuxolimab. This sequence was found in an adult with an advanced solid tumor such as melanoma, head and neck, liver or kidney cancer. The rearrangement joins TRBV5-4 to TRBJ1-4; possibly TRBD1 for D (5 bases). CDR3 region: CASSSFSGTSEKLFF. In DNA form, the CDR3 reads TGTGCCAGCAGCTCTTTCTCCGGGACGTCTGAAAAACTGTTTTTT.